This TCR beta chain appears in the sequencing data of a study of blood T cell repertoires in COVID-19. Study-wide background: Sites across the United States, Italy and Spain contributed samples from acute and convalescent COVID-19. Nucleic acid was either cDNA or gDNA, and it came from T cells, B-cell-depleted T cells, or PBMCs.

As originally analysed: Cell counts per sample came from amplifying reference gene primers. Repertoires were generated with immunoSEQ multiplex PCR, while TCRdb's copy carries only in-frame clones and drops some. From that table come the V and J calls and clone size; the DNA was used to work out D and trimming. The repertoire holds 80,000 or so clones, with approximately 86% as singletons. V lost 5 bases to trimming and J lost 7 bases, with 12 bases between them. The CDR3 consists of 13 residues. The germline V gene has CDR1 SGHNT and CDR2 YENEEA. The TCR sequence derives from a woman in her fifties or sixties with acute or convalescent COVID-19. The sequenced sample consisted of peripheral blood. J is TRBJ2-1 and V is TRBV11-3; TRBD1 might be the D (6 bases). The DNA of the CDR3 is TGTGCCAGCAGCCTGAACAGGGTGAATGAGCAGTTCTTC. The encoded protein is CASSLNRVNEQFF.